This TCR beta chain originates from a study of control samples from healthy donors and cancer patients. Using immunoSEQ multiplex PCR, the repertoire was profiled, and TCRdb retains in-frame clones only, with some absent. The repertoire holds around 30,000 clones, with around 90% as singletons. Trimming cost V 8 bases and J 5 bases; bases outside gene matches: 13. Germline CDR1 and CDR2: SGHAT and FQNNGV. The length of the CDR3 is 16 residues. The sample consisted of PBMCs. The chain combines TRBV11-2 with TRBJ2-5; 11 nucleotides align to TRBD2. The TCR originated in a man aged 45-60 years with lung cancer. CDR3 DNA: TGTGCCAGCGGACCCCCAAATAGCGGGGGGGTGGAGACCCAGTACTTC. Encoded protein: CASGPPNSGGVETQYF.